The 10 T cell receptor beta chains below come from one sample, sequenced in a study of cytomegalovirus exposure and HLA in healthy donors. With 60 Vbeta and 13 Jbeta primers, the PCR was carried out. The method was immunoSEQ multiplex PCR; TCRdb's version includes in-frame clones alone and lacks a portion of them. This table has about 190,000 clones, just under 80% appearing once. Sequenced input: PBMCs. Receptors originate from a woman aged 30 to 39 in good health and CMV-seropositive.

In nucleotides, the CDR3 is TGTGCCAGCAGGTTAGCGATCGACACAGATACGCAGTATTTT. It specifies CASRLAIDTDTQYF. The chain couples TRBV27 to TRBJ2-3, with D maybe TRBD2 (5 bases). Germline CDR1 MNHEY, CDR2 SMNVEV (reference sequence). V was clipped by 6 bases and J by 2 bases, with 12 bases between them. The CDR3 loop spans 14 amino acids.

The V gene is TRBV6-6, the J gene TRBJ2-3; D uncertain. The CDR3 is 13 amino acids. Trimming took 0 bases from V and 4 from J, leaving 5 bases between them. The V gene's germline CDR1 is MNHNY and CDR2 SVGAGI (reference sequence). In nucleotides, the CDR3 is TGTGCCAGCAGTTACTCAAAGCCAGATACGCAGTATTTT. It yields the protein CASSYSKPDTQYF.

The rearrangement uses TRBV29-1 and TRBJ2-1; 8 bases agree with TRBD2. Germline V lookup: CDR1 SQVTM, CDR2 ANQGSEA. The CDR3 runs 15 residues. Losses at the gene ends were 0 bases for V and 4 bases for J; bases not matched to a gene: 5. In DNA, the CDR3 is TGCAGCGTTGAAGATCCCGCGGGGGGTTACAATGAGCAGTTCTTC. It yields the protein CSVEDPAGGYNEQFF.

The chain links TRBV7-2 to TRBJ2-7; D possibly corresponds to TRBD1 (8 bases). CDR1 and CDR2 from the germline V gene are SGHTA and FQGNSA. The CDR3 totals 15 residues. With 1 base removed from V and 3 bases from J, the gap between germline ends came to 13 bases. The CDR3 DNA sequence: TGTGCCAGCAGCTTAGAACAGGGGGGGATCTACGAGCAGTACTTC. This translates into CASSLEQGGIYEQYF.

The V call is TRBV7-6, the J call TRBJ2-1; D possibly corresponds to TRBD2 (5 bases). Germline CDR1 reads SGHVS; CDR2 reads FNYEAQ. V was cut by 3 bases and J by 2 bases, with 29 bases left in between. There are 21 residues in the CDR3. The DNA for the CDR3 is TGTGCCAGCAGCTTCTCGACCCCCTCTCTCGGAGGTCCTAGAACCTACAATGAGCAGTTCTTC. It specifies CASSFSTPSLGGPRTYNEQFF.

The CDR3 nucleotides read TGTGCCAGCAGCCAAGGACTGATTAACTATGGCTACACCTTC. Amino acids: CASSQGLINYGYTF. The chain carries TRBV7-9 and TRBJ1-2; no reliable D call. Germline CDR1 is SEHNR and CDR2 is FQNEAQ (reference sequence). V lost 5 bases and J 1 base, leaving 11 bases between the germline ends. This CDR3 spans 14 amino acids.

The DNA for the CDR3 is TGTGCCAGTAATTTGTTCGGTCAGCCCCAGCATTTT. Residues: CASNLFGQPQHF. The chain joins TRBV19 to TRBJ1-5; no clear D gene. There are 12 residues in the CDR3. V was clipped by 7 bases and J by 6 bases, with 10 bases between them. Germline V gives CDR1 LNHDA, CDR2 SQIVND (reference sequence).

V and J are TRBV5-4 and TRBJ1-1; 8 bases match TRBD1. CDR1 is SGHNT and CDR2 is YYREEE in the germline V gene (reference sequence). This CDR3 has 13 amino acids. V lost 2 bases and J lost 11; bases outside the gene matches: 8. CDR3 nucleotides: TGTGCCAGCAGCTTCCAGGGGGCCTTAATCGCTTTCTTT. This sequence encodes CASSFQGALIAFF.

The genes are TRBV7-6 and TRBJ2-7; 8 bases match TRBD1. The V gene end was trimmed by 5 bases and the J gene end by 2 bases; junction bases not matched to a gene: 17. CDR1 is SGHVS, CDR2 FNYEAQ, per germline. The CDR3 totals 18 residues. CDR3 in amino acids: CASSRHLSGTGLTYEQYF. CDR3 in DNA: TGTGCCAGCAGCCGTCATCTTTCCGGGACAGGACTGACCTACGAGCAGTACTTC.

The gene calls are TRBV28 and TRBJ2-7, with D possibly TRBD2 on 5 matching bases. Between the trimmed V and J ends, which lost 4 bases and 6 bases, there was a span of 7 bases. Looked up from germline, CDR1 is MDHEN and CDR2 is SYDVKM. This CDR3 spans 11 amino acids. The CDR3 sequence: CASSWTSEQYF. The CDR3 bases are TGTGCCAGCAGTTGGACTTCCGAGCAGTACTTC.